Following are 5 T cell receptor beta chains from one sample sequenced in a study of metastatic and nonmetastatic thyroid tumors. Nobody among the patients had been given any treatment before thyroid surgery. MiXCR re-clonotyped the PCR reads for TCRdb. The table records about 12,000 clones, roughly a quarter of them present only once. Sequenced: tumor tissue. These receptors came from a female donor with papillary thyroid cancer or a benign thyroid nodule (not recorded which). Some clones in this sample may be carry-over from other donors' samples.

The gene calls are TRBV30 and TRBJ1-2; D is unclear. Germline loops: CDR1 GTSNPN, CDR2 SVGIG (reference sequence). The CDR3 contains 14 residues. V lost 4 bases and J 3 bases, leaving 15 bases between the germline ends. CDR3 residues: CAWTGLRNDYGYTF. The CDR3 DNA reads as TGTGCCTGGACCGGACTTAGGAATGACTATGGCTACACCTTC.

This clone is medium-sized. This chain uses TRBV5-1 with TRBJ2-3; a weak D match, TRBD2 (5 bases). Germline V CDR1 and CDR2: SGHRS, YFSETQ. The CDR3 has 14 amino acids. Trimming took 0 bases from V and 3 from J, leaving 8 bases between them. CDR3 loop: CASSLEPGTDTQYF. The CDR3 DNA is TGCGCCAGCAGCTTGGAACCGGGGACAGATACGCAGTATTTT.

In its sample, this clone ranks as medium-sized. The chain joins TRBV20-1 to TRBJ2-7, with a tentative D call TRBD2 (5 bases). The CDR3 contains 15 residues. CDR1 DFQATT and CDR2 SNEGSKA come from the germline V gene (reference sequence). The V gene lost 6 bases and the J gene lost 6 bases, with 24 bases spanning the gap. The DNA for the CDR3 is TGCAGTGCCGCCACCGCTTACCCGGGGAGCATCGAGCAGTACTTC. Its protein product is CSAATAYPGSIEQYF.

This clone turned up a few times. The V call is TRBV28, the J call TRBJ2-7; TRBD2 agrees at 8 bases. The CDR3 spans 14 residues. Per germline, CDR1 MDHEN and CDR2 SYDVKM. The junction had 10 bases not matched to a gene; V was cut back by 6 bases and J by 6 bases. Here the CDR3 reads CASRAGTRFLEQYF. The CDR3 DNA follows: TGTGCCAGCAGGGCCGGGACTAGGTTCCTCGAGCAGTACTTC.

At least ten counts were recorded for this clone. The chain is built from TRBV29-1 and TRBJ1-4; TRBD1 matches at 7 bases. CDR1 SQVTM and CDR2 ANQGSEA come from the germline V gene. The V and J ends lost 7 bases and 8 bases, in that order; junction bases with no gene match: 13. The CDR3 has 14 amino acids. CDR3 nucleotide sequence: TGCAGCGCGACGCTACGGGACAGTACGGAAAAACTGTTTTTT. Its translation is CSATLRDSTEKLFF.